The present entry profiles one T cell receptor (beta chain) with its context. Antigen unknown. CDR1 is SGHNT and CDR2 is YYREEE in the germline V gene (reference sequence). The length of the CDR3 is 16 residues. Trimming removed 2 bases at V and 10 bases at J, with 19 bases between. The sample originates from a study of shared clonotypes between healthy human individuals. Study-wide findings and caveats: Few donors limited the genetic and exposure-history diversity represented.

Measured with immunoSEQ multiplex PCR; TCRdb has only the in-frame clones, and not every one. The repertoire holds 2,500,000 or so clones, with approximately 93% as singletons. The TCR comes from a man aged 18 to 30 in good health. Some clones in this sample may be carry-over from other donors' samples. The chain uses TRBV5-4 and TRBJ1-6, with a possible D match to TRBD1 (6 bases). Sample: naive CD4+ T cells from PBMCs. Subset denoted: CD45RA+ positively selected. The chain's CDR3 is CASSLVGTSLASPLHF. The CDR3 DNA reads as TGTGCCAGCAGCTTAGTAGGGACATCTCTGGCATCACCCCTCCACTTT.